The rows below give T cell receptor beta chains drawn from one sample of a study of blood T cell repertoires in COVID-19. Generated by immunoSEQ multiplex PCR, the TCRdb table keeps only in-frame clones and is missing some. The sample has 90,000 to 110,000 clones; 90% are singletons. The sequenced material came from peripheral blood. The source of these receptors is a human donor in a cohort sampled during active COVID-19. CDR3s include the opening cysteine and the closing phenylalanine or tryptophan. D genes are given only for firm matches. Only part of the rows carry a size: once, few, many, or a class if the clone is expanded.

CDR3nt	CDR3aa	abundance	v_gene	j_gene	d_gene
TGTGCCAGCGTCATGACAGGGGGCAAGGGGAACACTGAAGCTTTCTTT	CASVMTGGKGNTEAFF	.	TRBV3-1/TRBV3-2	TRBJ1-1	TRBD1
TGTGCCAGCAGCTTGCGGGTTATTCGTGAAAAACTGTTTTTT	CASSLRVIREKLFF	.	TRBV5-5	TRBJ1-4	.
TGTGCCAGCAGCCCCAGCGGGGAGTACAACGAGCAGTACTTC	CASSPSGEYNEQYF	.	TRBV11-2	TRBJ2-7	TRBD2
TGCGCCAGCAGCCAAGGACAAAACAGGGTATTTCCCTATGGCTACACCTTC	CASSQGQNRVFPYGYTF	.	TRBV4-1	TRBJ1-2	.
TGTGCCAGCACTAGAGATTCTGGGGCCAACGTCCTGACTTTC	CASTRDSGANVLTF	.	TRBV2	TRBJ2-6	.
TGTGCCAGCAGGGTGGGGCGGGGGTCGGATACGCAGTATTTT	CASRVGRGSDTQYF	.	TRBV7-2	TRBJ2-3	TRBD2
TGTGCCAGCAGCTGGGACAGGGGGCCCTATGGCTACACCTTC	CASSWDRGPYGYTF	.	TRBV5-4	TRBJ1-2	TRBD1
TGTGCCAGCAGACTAAGCACAGATACGCAGTATTTT	CASRLSTDTQYF	.	TRBV5-8	TRBJ2-3	.
TGCGCCACTTCGGAGGGGAACCCGTTAGCTAACTATGGCTACACCTTC	CATSEGNPLANYGYTF	.	TRBV5-1	TRBJ1-2	.
TGTGCCAGTAGAGGAGGAGGCAATTCACCCCTCCACTTT	CASRGGGNSPLHF	few	TRBV19	TRBJ1-6	.
TGTGCCAGCAGCATGGACAGATATTCACCCCTCCACTTT	CASSMDRYSPLHF	.	TRBV7-9	TRBJ1-6	.
TGTGCCAGCAGCGAGTTAAAGCGGAGTTACAATGAGCAGTTCTTC	CASSELKRSYNEQFF	.	TRBV6-6	TRBJ2-1	.
TGTGCCAGCAGCGTCACAGGGGGAGACAATCAGCCCCAGCATTTT	CASSVTGGDNQPQHF	.	TRBV9	TRBJ1-5	TRBD1
TGTGCCAGCAGCGTTTGGACAGGTCCAGATACGCAGTATTTT	CASSVWTGPDTQYF	.	TRBV9	TRBJ2-3	TRBD1
TGTGCCAGCAGCCAAGTGGGACTCGCGGCAGGCTACACCTTC	CASSQVGLAAGYTF	.	TRBV3-1/TRBV3-2	TRBJ1-2	.
TGTGCCAGCGCGGGGGCAGGGAGGGGTAGCAATCAGCCCCAGCATTTT	CASAGAGRGSNQPQHF	.	TRBV28	TRBJ1-5	.
TGTGCCAGCAGTGACTCTATCTCCGCTAACTATGGCTACACCTTC	CASSDSISANYGYTF	.	TRBV6-4	TRBJ1-2	.
TGCGCCAGCAGCCTTATCCCGGGGTTCTACGAGCAGTACTTC	CASSLIPGFYEQYF	.	TRBV4-1	TRBJ2-7	.
TGTGCCAGTACTACGAAACCGCCGGGACAGGGCCTCTACGAGCAGTACTTC	CASTTKPPGQGLYEQYF	.	TRBV19	TRBJ2-7	TRBD1
TGCGCCAGCAGGGGGGGAGGGAACACTGAAGCTTTCTTT	CASRGGGNTEAFF	.	TRBV10-2	TRBJ1-1	.
TGTGCCAGCAGCTTGGGACAGGGTGGGATAAATTCACCCCTCCACTTT	CASSLGQGGINSPLHF	.	TRBV7-9	TRBJ1-6	TRBD1
TGTGCCAGCAGCTTTAGACGGGGAGTCACAGATACGCAGTATTTT	CASSFRRGVTDTQYF	.	TRBV5-6	TRBJ2-3	.
TGTGCCAGCAGCAGGGGTCAGTACGAGCAGTACTTC	CASSRGQYEQYF	.	TRBV12-3/TRBV12-4	TRBJ2-7	.
TGTGCCAGCAGTCGAGACAGGGCGGGGGAGACCCAGTACTTC	CASSRDRAGETQYF	.	TRBV27	TRBJ2-5	.
TGTGCCAGCAGGATGGAGGGCCTCGGCTACGAGCAGTACTTC	CASRMEGLGYEQYF	once	TRBV28	TRBJ2-7	.
TGCGCCAGCAGCTTGCGAGGCCTAAGCACAGATACGCAGTATTTT	CASSLRGLSTDTQYF	.	TRBV5-1	TRBJ2-3	.
TGCGCCAGCAGCCTAGGGACAGGGGGCTACAATGAGCAGTTCTTC	CASSLGTGGYNEQFF	.	TRBV4-3	TRBJ2-1	TRBD1
TGTGCCAGCAGCGAAGGGGGGGGCGTTCTGTTCTTC	CASSEGGGVLFF	.	TRBV9	TRBJ2-1	.
TGTGCCAGCAGCGTAGACCCAGACAGGGGCCTTAATTCACCCCTCCACTTT	CASSVDPDRGLNSPLHF	few	TRBV9	TRBJ1-6	TRBD1
TGCGCCAGCAGCCCCGGGACAGTGCTCTTGAACACTGAAGCTTTCTTT	CASSPGTVLLNTEAFF	.	TRBV5-1	TRBJ1-1	TRBD1
TGTGCCAGCAGCTTAGGGACCATAGGACAGGCGGATGGCTACACCTTC	CASSLGTIGQADGYTF	.	TRBV7-8	TRBJ1-2	TRBD1
TGTGCCAGCAGTTATGGGACTAGCGCCTTTACCTACGAGCAGTACTTC	CASSYGTSAFTYEQYF	.	TRBV6-5	TRBJ2-7	TRBD2
TGTGCCAGCAGCTTAGAGGGGGACAGCCGGCGGGGCTATGGCTACACCTTC	CASSLEGDSRRGYGYTF	.	TRBV7-8	TRBJ1-2	TRBD1
TGTGCTAGCAGCCCCCTAGCGGGGGGGGCGGAGACCCAGTACTTC	CASSPLAGGAETQYF	.	TRBV7-7	TRBJ2-5	TRBD2
TGTGCCAGCAGCTTGTCGCGAGGGGGCAGGTCACCCCTCCACTTT	CASSLSRGGRSPLHF	.	TRBV5-4	TRBJ1-6	TRBD1
TGTGCCAGCAGCCCCCAGGGTGGTAACTATGGCTACACCTTC	CASSPQGGNYGYTF	once	TRBV7-2	TRBJ1-2	.
TGTGCCAGCAGCTTAGGACAGATGCTCTATGGCTACACCTTC	CASSLGQMLYGYTF	.	TRBV7-8	TRBJ1-2	.
TGCGCCAGCAGCCAAGATAGTACAGGGTTCGGAAACACCATATATTTT	CASSQDSTGFGNTIYF	.	TRBV4-1	TRBJ1-3	.
TGTGCCAGCAGCTTAGCGGGCGGGCCTGGGGCCAACGTCCTGACTTTC	CASSLAGGPGANVLTF	.	TRBV7-2	TRBJ2-6	.
TGTGCCAGCAGCTTAGATCTGATTAGTAGCGCCCTGCAGTTCTTC	CASSLDLISSALQFF	.	TRBV7-2	TRBJ2-1	.
TGTGCCAGCGGAGTCCTGGCAGGGGGTGGCTACACCTTC	CASGVLAGGGYTF	.	TRBV7-9	TRBJ1-2	TRBD1
TGTGCCAGCAGTGAACTCCTCCGGGACAGGGTCTACAATGAGCAGTTCTTC	CASSELLRDRVYNEQFF	.	TRBV6-1	TRBJ2-1	TRBD1
TGTGCCACGACGGGACTAGCGGGAACAGAGCAGTTCTTC	CATTGLAGTEQFF	once	TRBV6-6	TRBJ2-1	TRBD2
TGTGCCAGCAGCCCGCCACCGGGACAGGTGAAACTAGCCAAAAACATTCAGTACTTC	CASSPPPGQVKLAKNIQYF	.	TRBV7-9	TRBJ2-4	TRBD1
TGCGCCAGCCTCCCAATCCCAAAGGGGGGGGGCAAACCTAGAGAAAGGGAGCTGTTTTTT	CASLPIPKGGGKPRERELFF	.	TRBV23-1	TRBJ2-2	.
TGTGCCAGCAGCTCAGGGGGGCAGTACACTGAAGCTTTCTTT	CASSSGGQYTEAFF	.	TRBV5-5	TRBJ1-1	TRBD1
TGTGCCAGCAGCCGGGGGGGCCCGGAGGAGACCCAGTACTTC	CASSRGGPEETQYF	.	TRBV4-2	TRBJ2-5	.
TGTGCCAGCAGTCTCACCCGACAGGGCCTCCAAGAGACCCAGTACTTC	CASSLTRQGLQETQYF	few	TRBV28	TRBJ2-5	TRBD1
TGCGCCAGCAGCAACCCGACAGCTAACTATGGCTACACCTTC	CASSNPTANYGYTF	.	TRBV5-1	TRBJ1-2	.
TGTGCCATCAGCCCCTTGGGGCACTGGAACACTGAAGCTTTCTTT	CAISPLGHWNTEAFF	.	TRBV10-3	TRBJ1-1	.
TGTGCCAGCAGTCGACAGGGGGCTCCCAACAAGCCCCAGCATTTT	CASSRQGAPNKPQHF	once	TRBV2	TRBJ1-5	TRBD1
TGCGCCAGCGCCGGGAGGCGGGAGGATACCTACGAGCAGTACTTC	CASAGRREDTYEQYF	.	TRBV5-1	TRBJ2-7	TRBD2
TGTGCCAGCAGTGAAGTGGGACAGGGGAACGCGAACATTCAGTACTTC	CASSEVGQGNANIQYF	.	TRBV2	TRBJ2-4	TRBD1
TGTGCCAGCAGCAAACAAGGTGGGGCTAATATGAACACTGAAGCTTTCTTT	CASSKQGGANMNTEAFF	.	TRBV5-5	TRBJ1-1	.
TGTGCCAGCCTCCTAGGGGCAGGGAAGGTAAACATTCAGTACTTC	CASLLGAGKVNIQYF	.	TRBV6-5	TRBJ2-4	.
TGCGCCAGCAGCTGGGGGCGGCAAGAGACCCAGTACTTC	CASSWGRQETQYF	.	TRBV5-1	TRBJ2-5	.
TGCGCCAGCAGCCAAGGACAGGGGACTGGAAACACCATATATTTT	CASSQGQGTGNTIYF	.	TRBV4-3	TRBJ1-3	TRBD1
TGTGCCAGCAGCGCTGGGACAGCCTCTGGAAACACCATATATTTT	CASSAGTASGNTIYF	.	TRBV9	TRBJ1-3	TRBD1